This T cell receptor beta chain is drawn from a study of regulatory T cells in long-lasting Graves disease. Construction of the TCR beta libraries employed iRepertoire HTBI primers in conjunction with Arm-PCR of CDR3 regions. Using its own MiXCR run on the multiplex PCR reads, TCRdb lists one record per CDR3 protein. The sample records nearly 350,000 distinct CDR3 sequences, less than 20% being singletons. V was cut by 3 bases and J by 6 bases, with 18 bases left in between. Germline values: CDR1 LNHDA, CDR2 SQIVND (reference sequence). This CDR3 has 17 amino acids. The time point is: persistent/refractory GD, antithyroid drugs over 5 years with positive TRAb. RNA extracted from PBMCs served as the sequencing template.

The source of this sequence is a female donor with Graves disease. V and J are TRBV19 and TRBJ1-6; weak D call: TRBD1 (5 bases). Source: peripheral blood mononuclear cells (PBMCs), taken when the disease was refractory, from a patient treated with antithyroid drugs. The CDR3 region has the DNA TGTGCCAGTAGTATGTGGGCAAGGGGAAACAGTAATTCACCCCTCCACTTT. Encoded protein: CASSMWARGNSNSPLHF.